This T cell receptor (beta chain) comes out of a study of cytotoxic CD8 clonotypes in ibrutinib-treated CLL. Study-wide background: The study included around twelve relapsed/refractory and more than 14 treatment-naive patients; 17 had IGHV unmutated disease. A mean of about 240,000 productive templates and 94,082 productive rearrangements was obtained per sample. Study conclusions and caveats: Clonality at baseline surpassed age-matched healthy donors and tracked circulating CD8+ T-cell counts.

On this clone: The target antigen is unknown.

Sequencing was designed to attain a depth spanning 1 in 200,000 to 1 in 1 million T cells. TCRdb keeps only in-frame clones here, not all; method: immunoSEQ multiplex PCR. This table has approximately 280,000 clones, less than 85% appearing once. The V and J ends lost 3 bases and 1 base, in that order; junction bases with no gene match: 10. CDR3 length: 19 amino acids. Germline V gene lookup returns CDR1 WSHSY and CDR2 SAAADI. The chain couples TRBV10-2 to TRBJ2-3; 13 nucleotides line up with TRBD2. This specimen consisted of PBMCs, obtained at disease progression, from a patient treated with ibrutinib. The TCR comes from a human donor with chronic lymphocytic leukemia. CDR3 bases: TGCGCCAGCAGTGAAGAGGGGACTAGCGGGGTTCTGGGCACAGATACGCAGTATTTT. Translating gives CASSEEGTSGVLGTDTQYF.